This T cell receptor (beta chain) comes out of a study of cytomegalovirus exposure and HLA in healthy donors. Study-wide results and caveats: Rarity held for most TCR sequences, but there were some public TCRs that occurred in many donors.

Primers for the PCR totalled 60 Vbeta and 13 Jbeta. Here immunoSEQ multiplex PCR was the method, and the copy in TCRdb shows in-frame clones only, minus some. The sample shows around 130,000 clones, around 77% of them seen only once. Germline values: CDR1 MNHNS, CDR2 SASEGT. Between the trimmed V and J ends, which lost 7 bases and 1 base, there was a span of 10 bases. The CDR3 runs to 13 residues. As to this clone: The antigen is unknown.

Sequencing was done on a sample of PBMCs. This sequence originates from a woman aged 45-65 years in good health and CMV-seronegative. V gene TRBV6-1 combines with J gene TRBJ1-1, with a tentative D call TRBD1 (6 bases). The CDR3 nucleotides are TGTGCCAGCACCGGACAGCGGAACACTGAAGCTTTCTTT. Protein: CASTGQRNTEAFF.